This T cell receptor beta chain was found in a study of sequential checkpoint blockade in melanoma. On the study more broadly: First-line arms were nivolumab then ipilimumab, or the reverse, randomized 1:1. Each arm's sequence ended with maintenance nivolumab.

Profiled with immunoSEQ multiplex PCR; TCRdb holds only in-frame clones, not every one. Of tens of thousands of clones detected, around 70% appear once; the ten largest clones hold 19%. Treatment here: randomized to nivolumab then ipilimumab (arm A) or the reverse (arm B). PBMC sorting kept live CD3+CD8+ cells without CD19 or CD56. The CDR3 is made up of 14 amino acids. Germline CDR1 and CDR2: SGHNT and YYREEE (reference sequence). Losses at the gene ends were 1 base for V and 1 base for J; bases not matched to a gene: 1. The chain joins TRBV5-4 to TRBJ2-7; the match to TRBD2 covers 8 bases. The clonotype was recovered from a human donor with melanoma. The sequencing here drew on CD8+ T cells sorted from blood (inferred from file names), taken from a patient given nivolumab and ipilimumab in sequence. The CDR3 DNA reads as TGTGCCAGCAGCTTGTCTAGCGGGTCCTACGAGCAGTACTTC. This codes for CASSLSSGSYEQYF.